The rows below give T cell receptor beta chains drawn from one sample of a study of T cell responses to AZD1222 COVID-19 vaccine. Sequenced by immunoSEQ multiplex PCR; TCRdb stores in-frame clones only, minus some. Of around 99,000 clones detected, about 89% appear once; the ten largest clones hold around 8.4%. The material sequenced was peripheral blood, taken 28 days after the second AZD1222 dose. These TCRs come from an adult who received the AZD1222 COVID-19 vaccine. The CDR3 runs from the conserved cysteine through the conserved F or W. D genes are given only for firm matches. For some rows the clone size is stated as once, few or many, or as a class when expanded; others skip it.

J gene,D gene,clone size,V gene,CDR3 protein,CDR3 DNA
TRBJ2-5,TRBD2,-,TRBV18,CASHGPGGSRETQYF,TGTGCCAGCCATGGTCCCGGGGGGTCCCGGGAGACCCAGTACTTC
TRBJ1-1,-,-,TRBV6-6,CASLTQGYTEAFF,TGTGCCAGCCTGACCCAGGGATACACTGAAGCTTTCTTT
TRBJ2-1,TRBD2,-,TRBV7-9,CASRGTSGARINNEQFF,TGTGCCAGCAGAGGGACTAGCGGGGCCCGCATCAACAATGAGCAGTTCTTC
TRBJ1-4,-,-,TRBV27,CASSLWEKLFF,TGTGCCAGCAGTTTATGGGAAAAACTGTTTTTT
TRBJ1-1,-,-,TRBV5-1,CASSSGDLNTEAFF,TGCGCCAGCAGCTCAGGGGACCTGAACACTGAAGCTTTCTTT
TRBJ1-3,TRBD1,-,TRBV6-1,CASSDRGPGNTIYF,TGTGCCAGCAGTGACAGGGGGCCTGGAAACACCATATATTTT
TRBJ2-5,TRBD2,once,TRBV5-1,CASTRGASGDQETQYF,TGCGCCAGCACCCGAGGGGCTAGCGGGGACCAAGAGACCCAGTACTTC
TRBJ1-6,TRBD1,few,TRBV6-2/TRBV6-3,CASSHRGPLHF,TGTGCCAGCAGCCACAGGGGGCCCCTCCACTTT
TRBJ2-2,-,-,TRBV27,CASSLSRDGELFF,TGTGCCAGCAGTTTATCAAGGGACGGGGAGCTGTTTTTT
TRBJ1-6,-,-,TRBV6-5,CASSQDFNSPLHF,TGTGCCAGCAGCCAGGACTTTAATTCACCCCTCCACTTT
TRBJ2-3,TRBD2,once,TRBV29-1,CSARTSGSGRDTQYF,TGCAGCGCCCGGACTAGCGGGAGTGGTAGAGATACGCAGTATTTT
TRBJ2-1,-,-,TRBV7-3,CASSLEPTGLQFF,TGTGCCAGCAGCTTAGAGCCCACGGGACTGCAGTTCTTC
TRBJ1-1,-,-,TRBV28,CASSWGNTEAFF,TGTGCCAGCAGTTGGGGGAACACTGAAGCTTTCTTT
TRBJ2-5,-,-,TRBV9,CASSVNGLAAETQYF,TGTGCCAGCAGCGTAAACGGGCTGGCGGCGGAGACCCAGTACTTC
TRBJ1-4,-,-,TRBV5-6,CASSSGRGEKLFF,TGTGCCAGCAGCTCTGGGAGGGGTGAAAAACTGTTTTTT
TRBJ1-1,TRBD1,-,TRBV15,CATSTPDRGSEAFF,TGTGCCACCAGCACACCAGACAGGGGAAGTGAAGCTTTCTTT
TRBJ1-5,-,-,TRBV3-1/TRBV3-2,CASSQDQGPQPQHF,TGTGCCAGCAGCCAAGATCAGGGACCTCAGCCCCAGCATTTT
TRBJ1-1,-,-,TRBV30,CAWSLPGPEAFF,TGTGCCTGGAGCCTCCCTGGGCCTGAAGCTTTCTTT
TRBJ2-7,-,-,TRBV15,CATSRAAGAYEQYF,TGTGCCACCAGCAGAGCGGCGGGTGCCTACGAGCAGTACTTC
TRBJ1-3,-,once,TRBV27,CASRATYSGNTIYF,TGTGCCAGCAGAGCAACTTACTCTGGAAACACCATATATTTT
TRBJ2-7,-,-,TRBV6-4,CASSDPNPRDGTSYEQYF,TGTGCCAGCAGTGACCCAAATCCCAGGGACGGAACCTCCTACGAGCAGTACTTC
TRBJ2-2,-,-,TRBV5-6,CASIEGGRDTGELFF,TGTGCCAGCATCGAGGGGGGGCGTGACACCGGGGAGCTGTTTTTT
TRBJ2-5,-,-,TRBV5-1,CASSLGPQGTQYF,TGCGCCAGCAGCTTGGGGCCCCAGGGGACCCAGTACTTC
TRBJ1-2,-,-,TRBV28,CASRLTGTNYGYTF,TGTGCCAGCAGACTGACAGGTACTAACTATGGCTACACCTTC
TRBJ2-2,-,-,TRBV18,CASSPYRDTGELFF,TGTGCCAGCTCACCATACAGGGATACCGGGGAGCTGTTTTTT
TRBJ1-5,-,-,TRBV7-2,CASSLAWEGDYNQPQHF,TGTGCCAGCAGCTTAGCGTGGGAAGGGGATTACAATCAGCCCCAGCATTTT
TRBJ2-7,-,-,TRBV2,CASSQQGWDEQYF,TGTGCCAGCAGTCAACAGGGCTGGGACGAGCAGTACTTC
TRBJ1-3,-,-,TRBV2,CASRQGTRNTIYF,TGTGCCAGTCGTCAGGGGACCCGGAACACCATATATTTT
TRBJ2-1,TRBD2,-,TRBV2,CATLAGGGNEQFF,TGTGCCACCCTAGCGGGAGGGGGTAATGAGCAGTTCTTC
TRBJ2-7,-,-,TRBV5-4,CASSLEQGSYEQYF,TGTGCCAGCAGCTTGGAACAGGGATCCTACGAGCAGTACTTC
TRBJ2-1,-,-,TRBV24-1,CATQGYNEQFF,TGTGCCACCCAAGGATACAATGAGCAGTTCTTC
TRBJ2-5,-,-,TRBV5-1,CASSWQGETQYF,TGCGCCAGCAGCTGGCAGGGAGAGACCCAGTACTTC
TRBJ1-5,TRBD1,-,TRBV28,CASSEGQGLSAQHF,TGTGCCAGCAGCGAGGGACAGGGCCTGTCGGCCCAGCATTTT
TRBJ1-1,TRBD1,-,TRBV27,CASGTGGQGTEAFF,TGTGCCAGCGGGACAGGGGGCCAAGGCACTGAAGCTTTCTTT
TRBJ2-2,TRBD2,-,TRBV5-1,CASSFGPSGDTGELFF,TGCGCCAGCAGCTTCGGCCCTAGCGGAGACACCGGGGAGCTGTTTTTT
TRBJ1-4,TRBD1,-,TRBV3-1/TRBV3-2,CASSPWGTGGEKLFF,TGTGCCAGCAGCCCGTGGGGGACAGGGGGTGAAAAACTGTTTTTT
TRBJ2-1,TRBD2,-,TRBV7-2,CASSLAGQGLAGGYNEQFF,TGTGCCAGCAGCTTAGCGGGACAGGGACTAGCGGGAGGGTACAATGAGCAGTTCTTC
TRBJ2-3,TRBD1,-,TRBV10-1,CASSESPRGLADTQYF,TGCGCCAGCAGTGAGTCGCCTAGGGGGCTAGCAGATACGCAGTATTTT
TRBJ1-2,-,-,TRBV2,CASSGGTRNYGYTF,TGTGCCAGCAGTGGGGGGACGAGAAACTATGGCTACACCTTC